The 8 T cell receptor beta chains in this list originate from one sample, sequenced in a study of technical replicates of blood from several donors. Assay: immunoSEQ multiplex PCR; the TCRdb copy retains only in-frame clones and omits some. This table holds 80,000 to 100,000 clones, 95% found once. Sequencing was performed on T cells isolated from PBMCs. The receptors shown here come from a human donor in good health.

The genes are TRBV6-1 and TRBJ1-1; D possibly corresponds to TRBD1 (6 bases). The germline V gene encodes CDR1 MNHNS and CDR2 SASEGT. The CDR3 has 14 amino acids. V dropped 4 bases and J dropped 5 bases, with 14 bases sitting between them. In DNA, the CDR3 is TGTGCCAGCAGTGTAACGGACAGTGAAACTGAAGCTTTCTTT. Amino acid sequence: CASSVTDSETEAFF.

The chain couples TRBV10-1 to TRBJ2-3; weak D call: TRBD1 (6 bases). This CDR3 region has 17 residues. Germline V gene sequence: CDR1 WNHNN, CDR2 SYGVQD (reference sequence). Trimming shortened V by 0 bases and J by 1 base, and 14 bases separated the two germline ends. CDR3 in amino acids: CASSESTQGHGTDTQYF. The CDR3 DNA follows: TGCGCCAGCAGTGAGTCGACTCAGGGGCACGGCACAGATACGCAGTATTTT.

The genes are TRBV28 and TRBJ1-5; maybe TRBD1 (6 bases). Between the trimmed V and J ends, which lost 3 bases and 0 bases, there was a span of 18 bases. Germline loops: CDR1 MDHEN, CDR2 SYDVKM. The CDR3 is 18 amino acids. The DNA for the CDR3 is TGTGCCAGCAGTTTCCGAAAGGGGGAGCGTAATAGCAATCAGCCCCAGCATTTT. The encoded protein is CASSFRKGERNSNQPQHF.

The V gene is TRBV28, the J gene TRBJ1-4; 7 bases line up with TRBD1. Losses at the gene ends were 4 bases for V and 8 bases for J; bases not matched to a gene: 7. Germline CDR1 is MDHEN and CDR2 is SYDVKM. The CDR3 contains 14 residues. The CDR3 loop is CASSWGQGEEKLFF. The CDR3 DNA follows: TGTGCCAGCAGTTGGGGGCAGGGGGAAGAAAAACTGTTTTTT.

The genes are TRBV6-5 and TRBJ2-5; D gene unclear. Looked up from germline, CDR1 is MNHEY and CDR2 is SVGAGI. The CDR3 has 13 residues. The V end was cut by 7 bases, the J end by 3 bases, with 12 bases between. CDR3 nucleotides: TGTGCCAGCAACCCAGTCTCAGAAGAGACCCAGTACTTC. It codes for CASNPVSEETQYF.

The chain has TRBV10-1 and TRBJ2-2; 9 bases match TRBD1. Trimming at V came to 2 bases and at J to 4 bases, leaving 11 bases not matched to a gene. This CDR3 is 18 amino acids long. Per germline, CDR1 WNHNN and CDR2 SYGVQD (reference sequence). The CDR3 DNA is TGCGCCAGCAGTGAGGCACCCGGGACAGGGTCGGGCACCGGGGAGCTGTTTTTT. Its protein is CASSEAPGTGSGTGELFF.

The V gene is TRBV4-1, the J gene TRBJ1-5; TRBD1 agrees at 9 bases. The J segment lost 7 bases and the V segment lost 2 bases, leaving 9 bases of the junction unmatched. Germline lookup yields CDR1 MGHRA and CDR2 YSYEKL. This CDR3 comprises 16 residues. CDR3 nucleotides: TGCGCCAGCAGCCAAAACGGACAGGGGCGATTACAGCCCCAGCATTTT. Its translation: CASSQNGQGRLQPQHF.

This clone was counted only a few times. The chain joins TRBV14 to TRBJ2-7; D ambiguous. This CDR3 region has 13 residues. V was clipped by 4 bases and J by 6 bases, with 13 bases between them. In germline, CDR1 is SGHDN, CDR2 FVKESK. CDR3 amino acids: CASSPKRNSEQYF. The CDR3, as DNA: TGTGCCAGCAGCCCGAAACGTAACAGCGAGCAGTACTTC.